This T cell receptor (beta chain) appears in the sequencing data of a study of control samples from healthy donors and cancer patients. V lost 5 bases and J lost 8, with 10 bases in between. The CDR3 extends over 12 amino acids. CDR1 and CDR2 (germline): MDHEN, SYDVKM. Produced via immunoSEQ multiplex PCR; TCRdb's table is partial and in-frame only. The table lists fewer than 500,000 clones, over 75% of them singletons, with 5% to 8% in the top ten. This chain uses TRBV28 with TRBJ1-5, with TRBD1 as a possible D gene (6 bases). Sequenced sample: PBMCs. The sequence was obtained from a man aged 40-49 years with head and neck cancer. The chain's CDR3 is CASSPPGEPQHF. The CDR3 coding sequence is TGTGCCAGCAGTCCCCCAGGGGAGCCCCAGCATTTT.